These 16 T cell receptor beta chains were sequenced from one sample in a study of shared clonotypes between healthy human individuals (dated by TCRdb to the early 2020s). The method was the immunoSEQ multiplex PCR assay. In its TCRdb copy, this immuneACCESS table keeps in-frame sequences only and misses some clones. Where compared with another copy, unresolved V genes explain less than half of these, and the others have no known cause. The sample includes some 2 million clones, with about 95% observed a single time. Roughly 1.1% of the sample rests with the top ten. CD8 naive samples consisted of CD45RO-negative cells that were positively selected for CCR7, yielding a CD45RA+CCR7+ population without TemRA cells. The source material was naive CD8+ T cells sorted from blood. What this sample's cell subset or site label stands for: CD45RA+CCR7+. Receptors originate from a man younger than 35 in good health.

This sequence joins TRBV2 and TRBJ2-3, with D possibly called TRBD1 or TRBD2 (5 bases each). The germline CDR1 and CDR2 sequences are SNHLY and FYNNEI. The germline V and J ends were trimmed by 8 bases and 0 bases, with 15 bases remaining between them. The CDR3 has 15 residues. CDR3 region: CASLDGAASTDTQYF. Written as DNA, the CDR3 is TGTGCCAGCCTAGACGGGGCAGCTAGCACAGATACGCAGTATTTT.

The genes are TRBV7-9 and TRBJ1-5, with D possibly matching TRBD1 (6 bases). This CDR3 is built from 15 residues. Germline values: CDR1 SEHNR, CDR2 FQNEAQ (reference sequence). Trimming took 2 bases from V and 6 from J, leaving 14 bases between them. DNA of the CDR3: TGTGCCAGCAGCTTATCCTCAGGGGCTGCTCAGCCCCAGCATTTT. This codes for CASSLSSGAAQPQHF.

V and J are TRBV4-2 and TRBJ2-7; D not resolved. Germline assignment: CDR1 LGHNA and CDR2 YNFKEQ. This CDR3 spans 13 amino acids. V gave up 2 bases and J gave up 2 bases, with 7 bases separating them. The CDR3 DNA sequence: TGTGCCAGCAGCCAACCGGGCACCTACGAGCAGTACTTC. This codes for CASSQPGTYEQYF.

The chain is built from TRBV7-2 and TRBJ2-1; 8 nucleotides align to TRBD1. This CDR3 contains 15 residues. V lost 8 bases, J lost 7 bases, and 13 bases stayed unmatched. Germline V lookup: CDR1 SGHTA, CDR2 FQGNSA. This chain's CDR3 is CASELGQGVENEQFF. The CDR3 nucleotides read TGTGCCAGCGAACTTGGACAGGGTGTAGAAAATGAGCAGTTCTTC.

The V call is TRBV2, the J call TRBJ2-3; TRBD2 matches at 8 bases. Germline V gene data show CDR1 as SNHLY and CDR2 as FYNNEI. V dropped 10 bases and J dropped 5; count of bases not matched to a gene: 11. The length of the CDR3 is 14 residues. The CDR3 sequence is CAKEAREAGDTQYF. In nucleotides, the CDR3 is TGTGCCAAGGAGGCGCGGGAGGCGGGAGATACGCAGTATTTT.

The chain uses TRBV4-1 and TRBJ2-7; D gene ambiguous. CDR1 MGHRA and CDR2 YSYEKL come from the germline V gene. Trimming stripped 1 base from V and 3 bases from J, with 13 bases between. The CDR3 length is 15 residues. The chain's CDR3 is CASSQVQATYYEQYF. In DNA, the CDR3 is TGCGCCAGCAGCCAAGTTCAGGCAACCTACTACGAGCAGTACTTC.

The genes are TRBV6-6 and TRBJ1-6, with TRBD1 matching 7 bases. The CDR3 is 14 residues long. From germline, CDR1 is MNHNY and CDR2 SVGAGI (reference sequence). V lost 5 bases to trimming and J lost 5 bases; unmatched junction nucleotides: 3. CDR3 sequence (DNA): TGTGCCAGCAGTCGGGACAGAAATAATTCACCCCTCCACTTT. This sequence encodes CASSRDRNNSPLHF.

This chain links TRBV5-1 with TRBJ2-3; D remains ambiguous. CDR3 length: 15 amino acids. Germline CDR1 SGHRS, CDR2 YFSETQ. V dropped 1 base and J dropped 0 bases, with 9 bases sitting between them. This chain's CDR3 is CASSLNSYSTDTQYF. The CDR3 coding sequence is TGCGCCAGCAGCTTGAACTCCTACAGCACAGATACGCAGTATTTT.

On this clone: The sample holds other DNA sequences that translate to the same CDR3. V gene TRBV5-4 combines with J gene TRBJ1-2, with a possible D match to TRBD1 (6 bases). The CDR3 loop spans 14 amino acids. Trimming shortened V by 0 bases and J by 4 bases, and 10 bases separated the two germline ends. Germline CDR1 is SGHNT and CDR2 is YYREEE (reference sequence). CDR3 coding DNA: TGTGCCAGCAGCTTGGGGACAGAAGCCTATGGCTACACCTTC. Protein sequence: CASSLGTEAYGYTF. Complete variable domain (other parts from reference TRBV5-4 and TRBJ1-2): ETGVTQSPTHLIKTRGQQVTLRCSSQSGHNTVSWYQQALGQGPQFIFQYYREEENGRGNFPPRFSGLQFPNYSSELNVNALELDDSALYLCASSLGTEAYGYTFGSGTRLTVV.

The rearrangement links TRBV5-6 to TRBJ2-7, with a weak D call TRBD2 (6 bases). In germline, CDR1 is SGHDT, CDR2 YYEEEE. There are 13 residues in the CDR3. V was shortened by 6 bases and J by 3 bases, with 13 bases between the two germline ends. DNA of the CDR3: TGTGCCAGCAACACTGGAGGGATCTACGAGCAGTACTTC. It specifies CASNTGGIYEQYF.

This chain links TRBV6-5 with TRBJ2-7; D call uncertain. Germline CDR1 reads MNHEY; CDR2 reads SVGAGI. V was clipped by 3 bases and J by 5 bases, with 14 bases between them. This CDR3 contains 14 residues. Here the CDR3 reads CASSYRWLGHEQYF. In DNA form, the CDR3 reads TGTGCCAGCAGTTATAGGTGGCTTGGGCACGAGCAGTACTTC.

The chain is built from TRBV28 and TRBJ2-7; D possibly corresponds to TRBD1 (6 bases). The CDR3 is 16 amino acids. Germline loops: CDR1 MDHEN, CDR2 SYDVKM. V was shortened by 5 bases and J by 0 bases, with 17 bases between the two germline ends. This CDR3 is CASSPNRAISSYEQYF. The CDR3 coding sequence is TGTGCCAGCAGTCCGAACAGGGCGATAAGCTCCTACGAGCAGTACTTC. The whole variable domain, filled in from reference TRBV28 and TRBJ2-7, reads DVKVTQSSRYLVKRTGEKVFLECVQDMDHENMFWYRQDPGLGLRLIYFSYDVKMKEKGDIPEGYSVSREKKERFSLILESASTNQTSMYLCASSPNRAISSYEQYFGPGTRLTVT.

The chain links TRBV7-2 to TRBJ2-3; 9 bases agree with TRBD2. The CDR3 consists of 18 residues. V was clipped by 0 bases and J by 7 bases; unmatched bases: 14. Looked up from germline, CDR1 is SGHTA and CDR2 is FQGNSA. The CDR3 region has the DNA TGTGCCAGCAGCTTAGCGCAAGTGGCGGGAGGGCGGCGTCATACGCAGTATTTT. Translated: CASSLAQVAGGRRHTQYF.

For this clone: A clone one base away is much larger, so this may be a read error. Other DNA sequences within the sample encode an identical CDR3. The rearrangement links TRBV9 to TRBJ1-1; possibly TRBD1 for D (5 bases). Between the trimmed V and J ends, which lost 2 bases and 3 bases, there was a span of 8 bases. This CDR3 contains 13 residues. Germline CDR1 reads SGDLS; CDR2 reads YYNGEE. CDR3 nucleotide sequence: TGTGCCAGCAGCGTTGGGGGAGACACTGAAGCTTTCTTT. This sequence encodes CASSVGGDTEAFF.

About this clone itself: Other nucleotide sequences from this sample produce the same CDR3. The rearrangement joins TRBV25-1 to TRBJ2-3; 8 nucleotides line up with TRBD2. V lost 4 bases and J lost 4; bases outside the gene matches: 1. CDR3 length equals 13 residues. Germline V gene data show CDR1 as MGHDK and CDR2 as SYGVNS. The CDR3 here is CASSAGLADTQYF. In DNA form, the CDR3 reads TGTGCCAGCAGTGCGGGACTAGCAGATACGCAGTATTTT. Supplemented by reference TRBV25-1 and TRBJ2-3, the full variable domain reads EADIYQTPRYLVIGTGKKITLECSQTMGHDKMYWYQQDPGMELHLIHYSYGVNSTEKGDLSSESTVSRIRTEHFPLTLESARPSHTSQYLCASSAGLADTQYFGPGTRLTVL.

This chain connects TRBV9 to TRBJ2-7; TRBD2 agrees at 11 bases. There are 14 residues in the CDR3. Germline V gene lookup returns CDR1 SGDLS and CDR2 YYNGEE. With 3 bases clipped from V and 5 bases from J, the junction kept 4 bases outside the gene matches. CDR3 in amino acids: CASSELGLADEQYF. The CDR3 coding sequence is TGTGCCAGCAGCGAGTTGGGACTAGCGGACGAGCAGTACTTC.